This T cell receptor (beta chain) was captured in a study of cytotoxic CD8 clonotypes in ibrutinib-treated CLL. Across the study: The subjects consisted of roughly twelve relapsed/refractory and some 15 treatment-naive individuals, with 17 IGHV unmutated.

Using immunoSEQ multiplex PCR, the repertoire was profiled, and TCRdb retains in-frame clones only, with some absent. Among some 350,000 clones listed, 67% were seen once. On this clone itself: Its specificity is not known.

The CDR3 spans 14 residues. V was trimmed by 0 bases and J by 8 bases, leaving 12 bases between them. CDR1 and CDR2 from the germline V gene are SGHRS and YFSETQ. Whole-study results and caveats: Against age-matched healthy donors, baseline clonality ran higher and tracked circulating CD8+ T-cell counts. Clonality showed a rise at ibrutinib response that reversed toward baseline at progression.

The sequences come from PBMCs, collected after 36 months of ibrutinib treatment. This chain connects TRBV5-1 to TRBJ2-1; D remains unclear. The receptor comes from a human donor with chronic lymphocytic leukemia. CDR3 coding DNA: TGCGCCAGCAGCTTGGTTAGGGTTACGGATGAGCAGTTCTTC. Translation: CASSLVRVTDEQFF.